These 8 T cell receptor beta chains share one sample of origin, sequenced in a study of PD-L1 blockade in urothelial cancer. Noted time point: peripheral blood 6 weeks after treatment start. Method: immunoSEQ multiplex PCR; TCRdb's copy keeps in-frame clones and lacks some. The sample contains about 91,000 clones, less than 85% of which appear only once. The material was PBMCs, obtained around atezolizumab (anti-PD-L1) treatment. These receptors were taken from a man between 65 and 85 years old with urothelial cancer.

This chain joins TRBV18 and TRBJ1-2; D is possibly TRBD1 (6 bases). Trimming cost V 3 bases and J 8 bases, with 19 bases left between them. Germline V lookup: CDR1 KGHSH, CDR2 LQKENI. There are 15 residues in the CDR3. CDR3 in amino acids: CASSPSQQGGEGYTF. The DNA of the CDR3 is TGTGCCAGCTCACCTTCACAACAGGGTGGGGAAGGCTACACCTTC.

The chain combines TRBV2 with TRBJ1-2; tentatively, D is TRBD1 (5 bases). The germline CDR1 and CDR2 sequences are SNHLY and FYNNEI. Trimming pared 4 bases from V and 6 bases from J, leaving 12 bases between. The CDR3 is made up of 13 amino acids. The CDR3, as DNA: TGTGCCAGCAGTGGGACACATTTTAATGGCTACACCTTC. It translates to CASSGTHFNGYTF.

The chain's CDR3 is CASSLAGGGYNSPLHF. The CDR3 region has the DNA TGTGCCAGCAGCTTAGCAGGGGGCGGCTATAATTCACCCCTCCACTTT. The rearrangement uses TRBV5-6 and TRBJ1-6, with 8 positions matching TRBD1. V trimming: 2 bases; J trimming: 3 bases; junction bases outside the gene matches: 4. Germline V lookup: CDR1 SGHDT, CDR2 YYEEEE. The CDR3 contains 16 residues.

The rearrangement uses TRBV5-1 and TRBJ2-3; a possible D gene is TRBD1 (7 bases). Germline V gene lookup returns CDR1 SGHRS and CDR2 YFSETQ. The CDR3 is 14 residues long. Between the trimmed V and J ends, which lost 2 bases and 3 bases, there was a span of 10 bases. CDR3 region: CASSFSGGTDTQYF. DNA of the CDR3: TGCGCCAGCAGCTTCTCAGGGGGGACAGATACGCAGTATTTT.

A note on this clone: This may come from a read error, since a much larger clone is one base off. DNA of the CDR3: TGCGCCAGCAGCCAAGATTATAAGGCAGGGGGCAGCTACAAGCAGTACTTC. Encoded protein: CASSQDYKAGGSYKQYF. The chain recombines TRBV4-3 with TRBJ2-7; 8 bases line up with TRBD1. CDR3 size: 17 residues. Germline CDR1 is LGHNA and CDR2 is YSLEER.

This clone appeared once. The chain recombines TRBV6-6 with TRBJ1-4, with D hard to call. V was shortened by 4 bases and J by 3 bases, with 12 bases between the two germline ends. Per the germline V gene, CDR1 is MNHNY and CDR2 is SVGAGI (reference sequence). This CDR3 contains 15 residues. CDR3 region: CASSWEGGANEKLFF. For the CDR3, the DNA is TGTGCCAGCAGTTGGGAGGGAGGCGCTAATGAAAAACTGTTTTTT.

This chain uses TRBV4-1 with TRBJ2-7, with TRBD2 matching over 11 bases. This CDR3 is built from 15 residues. Trimming took 3 bases from V and 4 from J; bases not matched to a gene: 5. CDR1 and CDR2 (germline): MGHRA, YSYEKL. The CDR3 sequence: CASSQATSGVYEQYF. The CDR3 DNA reads TGCGCCAGCAGCCAGGCGACTAGCGGGGTTTACGAGCAGTACTTC.

CDR3 sequence (DNA): TGTGCCAGCAGCTTGGGATCCAGGGCCCACGAGCAGTACTTC. Translated: CASSLGSRAHEQYF. The genes are TRBV7-9 and TRBJ2-7; D is perhaps TRBD1 (5 bases). The CDR3 extends over 14 amino acids. With 3 bases removed from V and 5 bases from J, the gap between germline ends came to 14 bases. Per germline, CDR1 SEHNR and CDR2 FQNEAQ (reference sequence).